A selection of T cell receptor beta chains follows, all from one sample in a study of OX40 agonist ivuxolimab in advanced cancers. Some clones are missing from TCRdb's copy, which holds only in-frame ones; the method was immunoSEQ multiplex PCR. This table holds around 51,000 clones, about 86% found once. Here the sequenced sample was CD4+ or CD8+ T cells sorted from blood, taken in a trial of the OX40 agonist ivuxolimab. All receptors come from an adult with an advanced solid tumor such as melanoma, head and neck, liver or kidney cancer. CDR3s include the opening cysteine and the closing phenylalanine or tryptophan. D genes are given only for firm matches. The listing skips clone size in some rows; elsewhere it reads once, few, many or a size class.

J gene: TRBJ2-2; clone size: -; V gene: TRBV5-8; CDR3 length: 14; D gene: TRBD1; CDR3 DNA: TGTGCCAGCAGCTTGAGGCAGGGGGCCGGGGAGCTGTTTTTT; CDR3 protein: CASSLRQGAGELFF
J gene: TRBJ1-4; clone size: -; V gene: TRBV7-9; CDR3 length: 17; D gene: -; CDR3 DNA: TGTGCCAGCAGCTTGTTTGCCCTCGGGGGCACTAATGAAAAACTGTTTTTT; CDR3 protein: CASSLFALGGTNEKLFF
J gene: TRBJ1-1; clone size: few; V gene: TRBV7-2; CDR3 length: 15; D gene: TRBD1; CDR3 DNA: TGTGCCAGCAGCTCACAGGGACAGGGGGCGACTGAAGCTTTCTTT; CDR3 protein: CASSSQGQGATEAFF
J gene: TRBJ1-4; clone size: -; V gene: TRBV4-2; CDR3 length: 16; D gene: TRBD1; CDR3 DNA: TGTGCCAGCAGCCAAGGTGCCGGACAGGGGTTTGAAAAACTGTTTTTT; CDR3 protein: CASSQGAGQGFEKLFF
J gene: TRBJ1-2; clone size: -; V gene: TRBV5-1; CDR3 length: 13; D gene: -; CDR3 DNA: TGCGCCCGAAGGACCCTCAGACAAGATGGCTACACCTTC; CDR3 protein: CARRTLRQDGYTF
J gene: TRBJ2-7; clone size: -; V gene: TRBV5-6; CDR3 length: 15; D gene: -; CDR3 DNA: TGTGCCAGCAGCCACCAGGGGGGTTTGAGCTACGAGCAGTACTTC; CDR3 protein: CASSHQGGLSYEQYF
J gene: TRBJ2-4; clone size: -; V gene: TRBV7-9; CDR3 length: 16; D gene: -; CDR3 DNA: TGTGCCAGCAGCTTGCTCGATGAGTTGGCCAAAAACATTCAGTACTTC; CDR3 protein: CASSLLDELAKNIQYF
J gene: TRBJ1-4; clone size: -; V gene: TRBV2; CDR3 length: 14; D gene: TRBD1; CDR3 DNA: TGTGCCAGCAGTGAAGCAACAGGGGGCCTAAAACTGTTTTTT; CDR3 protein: CASSEATGGLKLFF
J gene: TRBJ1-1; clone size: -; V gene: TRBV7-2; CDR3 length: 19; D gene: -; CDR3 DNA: TGTGCCAGCAGCTTAGAGACAGTTGTGGGACGTTCACGGGGCACTGAAGCTTTCTTT; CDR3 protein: CASSLETVVGRSRGTEAFF
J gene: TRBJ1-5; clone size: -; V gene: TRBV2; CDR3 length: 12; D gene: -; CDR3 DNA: TGTGCCAGCGCCCGGGATTCTCAGCCCCAGCATTTT; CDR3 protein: CASARDSQPQHF
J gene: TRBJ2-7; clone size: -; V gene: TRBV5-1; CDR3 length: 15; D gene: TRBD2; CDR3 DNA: TGCGCCAGCAGCTACGGGGGAGGGAGCTCCTACGAGCAGTACTTC; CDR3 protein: CASSYGGGSSYEQYF
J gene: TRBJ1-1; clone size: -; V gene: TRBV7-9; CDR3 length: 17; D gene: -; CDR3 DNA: TGTGCCAGCAGCTTACCCCTGGCCGCCATAATGAACACTGAAGCTTTCTTT; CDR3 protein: CASSLPLAAIMNTEAFF
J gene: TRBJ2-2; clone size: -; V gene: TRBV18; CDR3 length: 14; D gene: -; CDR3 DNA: TGTGCCAGCTCACCACCGTCGGTGTCGGGGGAGCTGTTTTTT; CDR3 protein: CASSPPSVSGELFF
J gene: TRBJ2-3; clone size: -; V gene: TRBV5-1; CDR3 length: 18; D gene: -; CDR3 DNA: TGCGCCAGCAGCTTGACGGGGAGATTAGCTCCGGTAGCAGATACGCAGTATTTT; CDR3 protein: CASSLTGRLAPVADTQYF
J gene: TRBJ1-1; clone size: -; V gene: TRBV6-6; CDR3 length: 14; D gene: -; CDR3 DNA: TGTGCCAGCAGACCCGTGGGGGGGAACACTGAAGCTTTCTTT; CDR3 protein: CASRPVGGNTEAFF
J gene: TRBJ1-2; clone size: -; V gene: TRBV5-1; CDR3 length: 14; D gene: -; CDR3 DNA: TGCGCCAGCAGCAAGTCCCAGGGGCTCGGTGGCTACACCTTC; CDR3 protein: CASSKSQGLGGYTF
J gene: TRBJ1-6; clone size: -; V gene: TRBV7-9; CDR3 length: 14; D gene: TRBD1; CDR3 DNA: TGTGCCAGCAGCCGCGGACAGGGGAATTCACCCCTCCACTTT; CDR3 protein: CASSRGQGNSPLHF
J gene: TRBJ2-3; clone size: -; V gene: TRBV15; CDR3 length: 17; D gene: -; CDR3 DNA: TGTGCCACCAGCAGAGATTCCAGGGGAGATGGCACAGATACGCAGTATTTT; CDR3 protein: CATSRDSRGDGTDTQYF
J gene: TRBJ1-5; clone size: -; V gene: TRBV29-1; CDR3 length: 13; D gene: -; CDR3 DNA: TGCAGCGTTGAACTTCAGGAAGGTCAGCCCCAGCATTTT; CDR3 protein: CSVELQEGQPQHF
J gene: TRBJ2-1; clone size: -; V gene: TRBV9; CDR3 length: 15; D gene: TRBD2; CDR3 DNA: TGTGCCAGCAGCGTAGAAACTAGCGGGGCCGGTGAGCAGTTCTTC; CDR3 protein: CASSVETSGAGEQFF
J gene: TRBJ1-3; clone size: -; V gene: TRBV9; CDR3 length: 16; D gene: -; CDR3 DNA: TGTGCCAGCAGCGTAGTGCCCGTCCCCACTGGAAACACCATATATTTT; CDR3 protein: CASSVVPVPTGNTIYF
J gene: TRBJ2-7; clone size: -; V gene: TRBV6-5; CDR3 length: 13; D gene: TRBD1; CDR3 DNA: TGTGCCAGCATGCCGGGACAGGGTTACGAGCAGTACTTC; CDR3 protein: CASMPGQGYEQYF
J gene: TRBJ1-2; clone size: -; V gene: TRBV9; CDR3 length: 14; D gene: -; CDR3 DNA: TGTGCCAGCAGCGTAACACAACAGACAGATGGCTACACCTTC; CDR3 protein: CASSVTQQTDGYTF
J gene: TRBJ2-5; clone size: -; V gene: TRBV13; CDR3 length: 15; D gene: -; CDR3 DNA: TGTGCCAGCAGCTTAGTGGCGGGGATGGGGGAGACCCAGTACTTC; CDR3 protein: CASSLVAGMGETQYF
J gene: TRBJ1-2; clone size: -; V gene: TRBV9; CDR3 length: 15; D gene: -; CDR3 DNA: TGTGCCAGCAGCGTAGGGGGGGCAGAAAACTATGGCTACACCTTC; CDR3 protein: CASSVGGAENYGYTF
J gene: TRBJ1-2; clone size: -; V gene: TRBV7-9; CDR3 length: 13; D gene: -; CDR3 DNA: TGTGCCAGCAGCGTGGGAGATACCTATGGCTACACCTTC; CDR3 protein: CASSVGDTYGYTF
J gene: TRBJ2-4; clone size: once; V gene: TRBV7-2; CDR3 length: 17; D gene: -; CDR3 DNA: TGTGCCAGCAGCTTAGCGATCGACAGGCTAGCCAAAAACATTCAGTACTTC; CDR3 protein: CASSLAIDRLAKNIQYF
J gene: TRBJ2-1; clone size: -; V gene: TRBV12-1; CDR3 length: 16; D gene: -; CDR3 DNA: TGTGCCAGCAGCGCTCAGGGGGAAAGGGTCTACAATGAGCAGTTCTTC; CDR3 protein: CASSAQGERVYNEQFF
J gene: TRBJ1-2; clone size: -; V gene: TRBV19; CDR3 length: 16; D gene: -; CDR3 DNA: TGTGCCAGTAGTATAGGCTCCCGGACCCAAGGAAGTGGCTACACCTTC; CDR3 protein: CASSIGSRTQGSGYTF
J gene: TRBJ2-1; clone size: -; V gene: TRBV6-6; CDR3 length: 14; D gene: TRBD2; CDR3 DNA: TGTGCCAGCAGCCGCGGGGGGCGATGGAATGAGCAGTTCTTC; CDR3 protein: CASSRGGRWNEQFF
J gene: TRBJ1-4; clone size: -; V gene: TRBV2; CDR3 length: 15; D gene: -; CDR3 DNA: TGTGCCAGCAGTGAAGTGGGGACGGGCAAGGAAAAACTGTTTTTT; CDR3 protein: CASSEVGTGKEKLFF
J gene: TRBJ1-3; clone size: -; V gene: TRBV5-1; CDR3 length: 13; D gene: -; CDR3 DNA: TGCGCCAGCAGCGCAGGAGTCGACAACACCATATATTTT; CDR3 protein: CASSAGVDNTIYF
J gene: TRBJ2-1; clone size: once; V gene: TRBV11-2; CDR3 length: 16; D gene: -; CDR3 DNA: TGTGCCAGCAGCGCCGGGACTTCCAGGGCCTACAATGAGCAGCTCTTC; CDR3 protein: CASSAGTSRAYNEQLF
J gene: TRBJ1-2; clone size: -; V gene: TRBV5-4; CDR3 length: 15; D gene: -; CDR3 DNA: TGTGCCAGCAGCTTGGCGGGGGTTAGATCGTATGGCTACACCTTC; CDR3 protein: CASSLAGVRSYGYTF
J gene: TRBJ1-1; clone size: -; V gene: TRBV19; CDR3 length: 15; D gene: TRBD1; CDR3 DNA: TGTGCCAGTAGGATACAGGGGGCCTTAAACACTGAAGCTTTCTTT; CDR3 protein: CASRIQGALNTEAFF
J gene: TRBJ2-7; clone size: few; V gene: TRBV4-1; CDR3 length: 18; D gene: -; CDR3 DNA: TGCGCCAGCAGCCAATTGGTACCGATAAGTAGGGGGGACAACGAGCAGTACTTC; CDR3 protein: CASSQLVPISRGDNEQYF
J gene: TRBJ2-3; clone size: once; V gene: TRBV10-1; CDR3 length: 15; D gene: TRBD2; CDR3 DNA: TGCGCCAGCAGTGAGGGCGGGGGGGCCACAGATACGCAGTATTTT; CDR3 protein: CASSEGGGATDTQYF
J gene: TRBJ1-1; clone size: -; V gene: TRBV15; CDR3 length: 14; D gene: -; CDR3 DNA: TGTGCCACCAGCAGAGAGGGCGGGTTGACTGAAGCTTTCTTT; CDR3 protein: CATSREGGLTEAFF
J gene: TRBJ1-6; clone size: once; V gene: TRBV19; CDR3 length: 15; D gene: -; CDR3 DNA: TGTGCCAGTAGTCTCGGGCGGGGACCCAATTCACCCCTCCACTTT; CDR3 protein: CASSLGRGPNSPLHF
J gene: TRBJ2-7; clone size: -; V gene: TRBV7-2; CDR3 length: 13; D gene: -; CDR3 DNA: TGTGCCAGCAGCTTTGAGGGAGCCTACGAGCAGTACTTC; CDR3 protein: CASSFEGAYEQYF
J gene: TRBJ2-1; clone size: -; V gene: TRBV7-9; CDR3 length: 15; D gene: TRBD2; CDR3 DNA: TGTGCCAGCAGCTCCTTTAGCGGGGGAAACAATGAGCAGTTCTTC; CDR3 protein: CASSSFSGGNNEQFF